This T cell receptor (beta chain) originates from a study of T-cell memory formation after mild COVID-19 (dated by TCRdb to the early 2020s). As for the study more broadly: TCR sequence clusters from the two donors were largely donor specific. Two young, previously healthy adult volunteers made up the cohort, one male and one female. In a couple of donors, T-cell clones that expanded and contracted after mild COVID-19 were followed by sequencing TCRalpha and TCRbeta repertoires longitudinally. Overall study outcomes, separate from this receptor: Contracting CD4+ clones were found mainly in CM and EM memory subsets, while CD8+ clones were enriched in EMRA. SARS-CoV-2 specificity of the second-wave clones peaking on day 37 was not confirmed. The study included only two mild cases, and larger cohorts that include severe cases with pre-infection samples were judged to be necessary. Some responding clones were detected in pre-infection memory, suggesting pre-existing cross-reactive memory T cells joined the SARS-CoV-2 response. Balanced CD4/CD8 phenotypes were observed for clones contracting from day 15 to 85, whereas a bias towards CD4+ was observed for a second wave of clones expanding from day 15 to 37.

Trimming takes 0 bases off V and 0 bases off J; junction bases not matched to a gene: 10. The cysteine opens and the phenylalanine closes a CDR3 of 20 amino acids. Kept here is only the CDR3 DNA, which spans 60 bases and is read in frame from base 1. CDR1 and CDR2, looked up from the germline V gene, are KGHSH and LQKENI. Ficoll-Paque density gradient centrifugation was the method used to isolate PBMCs. The listed sequencing device is Illumina NovaSeq 6000. TCRalpha and TCRbeta cDNA libraries were built by 5'RACE with constant-segment primers, adding sample barcodes and unique molecular identifiers. RNA was extracted from every sample with Trizol reagent. Libraries were amplified in two PCR steps, with a second sample barcode and Illumina TruSeq adapters added in the second step. Sequencing of the libraries was done on an Illumina NovaSeq, producing 2 x 150 bp paired-end reads. Regarding the original processing steps: Demultiplexing of reads and collapsing into UMI-guided consensus sequences were performed with migec v1.2.7. With mixcr v2.1.11, UMI consensuses were aligned to TRA and TRB V and J templates and assembled into clonotypes. A clonotype was counted as expanded or contracted only when both edgeR and NoisET called the clonotype significant, with the noise models trained on biological replicates. edgeR calls used a false discovery rate-adjusted p below 0.01 and a log2 fold-change threshold of 1. PCA with hierarchical clustering of max-normalized trajectories of the 1000 most abundant clonotypes was used as exploratory dynamics analysis. The CD4 or CD8 phenotype of responding clones was assigned using the separately sequenced CD4+ and CD8+ repertoires. TCRdb reanalyzed the raw reads on its own, using fastp at Q25 for trimming and MiXCR for clone calling, and kept in-frame beta chains. Each CDR3 protein gets just one entry, which takes the most common genes and DNA from the rows behind it. These V and J calls rely on TCRdb rather than the paper's analysis. This sample lists hundreds of thousands of distinct CDR3 sequences; under 20% were detected once. The ten largest account for around 13% of the sample.

A word on this clonotype: Its antigen target is currently unknown. No quality values exist for individual bases; no much larger clone is one base distant.

The sequenced sample consisted of PBMCs or a T cell subset sorted from them (not recorded which). This clonotype was obtained from an adult woman who had mild COVID-19 (a few samples of this study predate the infection). The sample titles of this study are shuffled in the database, so cell type and time point are left out; the donor was told from shared clones. The rearrangement combines TRBV18 with TRBJ2-6; TRBD1 fits 8 bases in the junction. CDR3 loop: CASSPPRDRFTNSGANVLTF. The DNA sequence is given as TGTGCCAGCTCACCACCTAGGGACAGGTTTACGAACTCTGGGGCCAACGTCCTGACTTTC. The entire variable domain, with the stretches around the CDR3 drawn from the reference TRBV18 and TRBJ2-6 proteins, is NAGVMQNPRHLVRRRGQEARLRCSPMKGHSHVYWYRQLPEEGLKFMVYLQKENIIDESGMPKERFSAEFPKEGPSILRIQQVVRGDSAAYFCASSPPRDRFTNSGANVLTFGAGSRLTVL.